The clone carrying this T cell receptor beta chain occurred once. Germline and junction disagree at one end, which may indicate a read error. Profiling relied on immunoSEQ multiplex PCR, and the TCRdb table lists in-frame clones only, not all of them. This table has about 160,000 clones, around 90% appearing once. The CDR3 has 14 amino acids. Per the germline V gene, CDR1 is LGHDT and CDR2 is YNNKEL (reference sequence). The data originate from a study of control samples from healthy donors and cancer patients. The sequence derives from a man aged 25 to 40 in good health. This chain connects TRBV3-1 (or the pseudogene TRBV3-2) to TRBJ1-1, with D perhaps TRBD1 (5 bases). Specimen: blood. DNA of the CDR3: TGTGCCAGCAGACAAGGACATTCGAACACTGAAGCTTTCTTT. Residues: CASRQGHSNTEAFF.